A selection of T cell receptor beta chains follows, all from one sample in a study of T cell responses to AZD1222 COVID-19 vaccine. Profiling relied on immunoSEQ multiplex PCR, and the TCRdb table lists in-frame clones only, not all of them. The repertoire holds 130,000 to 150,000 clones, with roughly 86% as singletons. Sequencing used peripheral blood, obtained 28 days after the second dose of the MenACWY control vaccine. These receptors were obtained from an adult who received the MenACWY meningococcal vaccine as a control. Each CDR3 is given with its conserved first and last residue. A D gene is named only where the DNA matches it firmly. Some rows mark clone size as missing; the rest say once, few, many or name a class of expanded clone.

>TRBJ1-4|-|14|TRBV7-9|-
CASNTRAVEEKLFF
TGTGCCAGCAACACAAGGGCCGTGGAGGAAAAACTGTTTTTT
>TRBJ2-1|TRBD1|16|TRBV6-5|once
CASSYWGTGNYNEQFF
TGTGCCAGCAGTTACTGGGGGACAGGGAACTACAATGAGCAGTTCTTC
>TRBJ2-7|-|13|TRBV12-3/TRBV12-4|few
CASSISGAYEQYF
TGTGCCAGCAGTATCTCAGGGGCCTACGAGCAGTACTTC
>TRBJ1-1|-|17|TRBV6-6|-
CASSQSWVDRTNTEAFF
TGTGCCAGCAGTCAATCGTGGGTTGACAGGACAAACACTGAAGCTTTCTTT
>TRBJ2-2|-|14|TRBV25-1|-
CASSGQGWTGELFF
TGTGCCAGCAGTGGGCAGGGGTGGACCGGGGAGCTGTTTTTT
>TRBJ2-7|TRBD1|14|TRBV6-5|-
CASSRPDRVPEQYF
TGTGCCAGCAGTCGGCCGGACAGGGTTCCCGAGCAGTACTTC
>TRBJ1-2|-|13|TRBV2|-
CASIRTLNYGYTF
TGTGCCAGCATAAGAACGTTGAACTATGGCTACACCTTC
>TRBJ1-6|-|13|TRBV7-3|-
CASSLVQDSPLHF
TGTGCCAGCAGCTTAGTCCAGGATTCACCCCTCCACTTT
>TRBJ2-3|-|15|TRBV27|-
CASRKGEFETDTQYF
TGTGCCAGCAGAAAAGGGGAATTTGAAACAGATACGCAGTATTTT
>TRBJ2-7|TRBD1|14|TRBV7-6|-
CASSLGDRGHEQYF
TGTGCCAGCAGCCTAGGGGACAGGGGCCACGAGCAGTACTTC
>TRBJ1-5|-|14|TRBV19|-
CATNDRHSNQPQHF
TGTGCCACCAACGACAGACATAGCAATCAGCCCCAGCATTTT
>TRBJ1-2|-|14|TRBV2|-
CASSEFGEFYGYTF
TGTGCCAGCAGTGAATTTGGGGAGTTCTATGGCTACACCTTC
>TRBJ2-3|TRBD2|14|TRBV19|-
CATWGGSGLDTQYF
TGTGCCACCTGGGGAGGGTCAGGGCTCGATACGCAGTATTTT
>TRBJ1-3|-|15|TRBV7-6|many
CASSPGPNSGNTIYF
TGTGCCAGCAGCCCGGGACCGAACTCTGGAAACACCATATATTTT
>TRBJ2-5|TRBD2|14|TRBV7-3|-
CASSLVAGQQTQYF
TGTGCCAGCAGCTTGGTAGCGGGGCAACAGACCCAGTACTTC
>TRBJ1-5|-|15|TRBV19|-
CASSIDITGIQPQHF
TGTGCCAGTAGTATAGATATTACGGGGATTCAGCCCCAGCATTTT
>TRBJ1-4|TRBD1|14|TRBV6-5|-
CATSGTGLNEKLFF
TGTGCCACTTCCGGGACAGGGCTGAATGAAAAACTGTTTTTT
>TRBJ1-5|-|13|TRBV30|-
CAWSVGGNQPQHF
TGTGCCTGGAGTGTTGGGGGCAATCAGCCCCAGCATTTT
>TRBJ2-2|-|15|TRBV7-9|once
CASSSRQANTGELFF
TGTGCCAGCAGCTCCCGACAGGCCAACACCGGGGAGCTGTTTTTT
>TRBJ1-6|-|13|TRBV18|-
CASSPSRESPLHF
TGTGCCAGCTCACCATCCCGAGAATCACCCCTCCACTTT
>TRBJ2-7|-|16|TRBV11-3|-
CASSLKPGGTNYEQYF
TGTGCCAGCAGCCTAAAGCCTGGCGGGACGAACTACGAGCAGTACTTC
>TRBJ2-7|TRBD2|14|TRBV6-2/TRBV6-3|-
CASSYSAGAYEQYF
TGTGCCAGCAGTTACTCAGCGGGAGCCTACGAGCAGTACTTC
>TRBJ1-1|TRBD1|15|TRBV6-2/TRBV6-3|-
CASSQPTGFSPEAFF
TGTGCCAGCAGCCAACCGACAGGGTTCTCCCCTGAAGCTTTCTTT
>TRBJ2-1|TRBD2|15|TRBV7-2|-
CASSLGLAGNNEQFF
TGTGCCAGCAGCTTAGGACTAGCGGGGAACAATGAGCAGTTCTTC
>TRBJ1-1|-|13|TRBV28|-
CASIPGGNTEAFF
TGTGCCAGCATCCCCGGGGGGAACACTGAAGCTTTCTTT
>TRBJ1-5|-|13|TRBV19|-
CASNFGGNQPQHF
TGTGCCAGTAATTTCGGGGGCAATCAGCCCCAGCATTTT
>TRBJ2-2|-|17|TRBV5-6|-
CASSTRQTGLNTGELFF
TGTGCCAGCAGCACCCGACAAACTGGACTGAACACCGGGGAGCTGTTTTTT
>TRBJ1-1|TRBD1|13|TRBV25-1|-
CASSEQGALRAFF
TGTGCCAGCAGTGAACAGGGGGCTTTGCGGGCTTTCTTT